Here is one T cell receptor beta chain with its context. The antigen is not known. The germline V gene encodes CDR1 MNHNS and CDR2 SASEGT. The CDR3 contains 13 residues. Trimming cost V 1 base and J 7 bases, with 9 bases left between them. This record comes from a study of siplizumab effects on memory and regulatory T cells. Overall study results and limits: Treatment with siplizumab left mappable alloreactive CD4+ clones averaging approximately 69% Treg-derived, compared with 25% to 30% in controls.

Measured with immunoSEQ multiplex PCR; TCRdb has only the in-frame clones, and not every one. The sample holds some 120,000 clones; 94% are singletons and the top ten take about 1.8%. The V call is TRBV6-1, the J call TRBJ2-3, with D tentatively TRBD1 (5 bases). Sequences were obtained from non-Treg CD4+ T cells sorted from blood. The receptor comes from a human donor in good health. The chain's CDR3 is CASSEGGLNTQYF. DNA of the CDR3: TGTGCCAGCAGTGAAGGGGGCCTCAATACGCAGTATTTT.